These 28 T cell receptor beta chains came from one sample sequenced in a study of spatial heterogeneity in lung cancer. One entry per CDR3 protein, called by TCRdb with MiXCR from the 5' RACE reads. Of about 80,000 distinct CDR3 sequences detected, 7% to 9% appear once; the ten largest clones hold 6% to 7%. Time point indicated: sample taken at primary tumor resection. This material consisted of PBMCs, taken at surgery. Receptor source: a male donor with early-stage non-small cell lung cancer.

V gene TRBV5-1 combines with J gene TRBJ1-1, with TRBD1 identical over 9 bases. The length of the CDR3 is 14 residues. The V and J ends lost 2 bases and 6 bases, in that order; junction bases with no gene match: 5. Germline CDR1 is SGHRS and CDR2 is YFSETQ. DNA of the CDR3: TGCGCCAGCAGCTTAGGGACAGGGAGGCCTGAAGCTTTCTTT. It yields the protein CASSLGTGRPEAFF.

This clonotype showed up many times. The chain couples TRBV7-9 to TRBJ2-7; D tentatively reads TRBD1 or TRBD2 (5 bases each). V lost 4 bases and J 5 bases, leaving 12 bases between the germline ends. From germline, CDR1 is SEHNR and CDR2 FQNEAQ (reference sequence). The CDR3 length is 13 residues. The CDR3 DNA reads TGTGCCAGCAGCTCGTGGGACGGGAACGAGCAGTACTTC. Its protein is CASSSWDGNEQYF.

This clonotype was picked up a small number of times. This chain joins TRBV19 and TRBJ2-2; no firm D call. Germline-derived CDR1 and CDR2 are LNHDA and SQIVND (reference sequence). V lost 11 bases to trimming and J lost 2 bases, with 15 bases between them. The CDR3 consists of 14 residues. The CDR3, as DNA: TGTGCCGTCCGAAGGCAGAGTAACACCGGGGAGCTGTTTTTT. It specifies CAVRRQSNTGELFF.

The table lists this clonotype with many counts. The junction differs from germline at one of its ends, possibly a read error. The chain links TRBV7-7 to TRBJ2-5; D ambiguous. CDR3 length equals 13 residues. Germline V gene sequence: CDR1 SSHAT, CDR2 FNYEAQ (reference sequence). The CDR3 coding sequence is TGTGCTAGCAGCCGCGGAGCCGAAGAGACCCAGTACTTC. As protein: CASSRGAEETQYF.

This clonotype was found many times. V usage is TRBV29-1 and J usage is TRBJ2-3; D may be TRBD2 (5 bases). Trimming took off 5 bases at V and 0 bases at J, with 6 bases between the two ends. Germline CDR1 SQVTM, CDR2 ANQGSEA. There are 12 residues in the CDR3. CDR3 amino acids: CSVLASTDTQYF. The DNA of the CDR3 is TGCAGCGTTTTAGCGAGCACAGATACGCAGTATTTT.

This chain links TRBV13 with TRBJ2-7, with 10 bases fitting TRBD2. V was clipped by 1 base and J by 5 bases; unmatched bases: 8. CDR1 and CDR2 (germline): PRHDT, FYEKMQ (reference sequence). This CDR3 spans 16 amino acids. The CDR3 bases are TGTGCCAGCAGCTTAGTCCCAGCGGGAGGGCCCCACGAGCAGTACTTC. The encoded protein is CASSLVPAGGPHEQYF.

Judged by abundance, this clonotype is medium-sized (0.01 to 0.1%). The chain uses TRBV27 and TRBJ1-5, with D perhaps TRBD1 (5 bases). V dropped 6 bases and J dropped 1 base, with 13 bases sitting between them. The CDR3 length is 15 residues. Germline CDR1 MNHEY, CDR2 SMNVEV (reference sequence). The CDR3 region has the DNA TGTGCCAGCAGATTAGGTGGGGCCAGCAATCAGCCCCAGCATTTT. It is translated as CASRLGGASNQPQHF.

This clonotype was detected ten times or more. The J gene is TRBJ1-4, the V gene TRBV7-9, with unresolved D. V lost 7 bases and J lost 5, with 17 bases in between. The CDR3 loop spans 15 amino acids. Germline-derived CDR1 and CDR2 are SEHNR and FQNEAQ (reference sequence). In DNA form, the CDR3 reads TGTGCCAGCAAAGCTTCGGGCAGACTCAATGAAAAACTGTTTTTT. It is translated as CASKASGRLNEKLFF. The whole variable domain, remainder taken from reference TRBV7-9 and TRBJ1-4, is DTGVSQNPRHKITKRGQNVTFRCDPISEHNRLYWYRQTLGQGPEFLTYFQNEAQLEKSRLLSDRFSAERPKGSFSTLEIQRTEQGDSAMYLCASKASGRLNEKLFFGSGTQLSVL.

This clonotype was counted only a few times. The V gene is TRBV30, the J gene TRBJ2-7; TRBD1 matches at 11 bases. Trimming took 1 base from V and 3 from J; bases not matched to a gene: 8. Germline values: CDR1 GTSNPN, CDR2 SVGIG (reference sequence). This CDR3 has 16 amino acids. The CDR3 loop is CAWSDIPGTGGYEQYF. The DNA for the CDR3 is TGTGCCTGGAGTGACATTCCCGGGACAGGGGGCTACGAGCAGTACTTC. Full variable domain (missing parts from reference TRBV30 and TRBJ2-7): SQTIHQWPATLVQPVGSPLSLECTVEGTSNPNLYWYRQAAGRGLQLLFYSVGIGQISSEVPQNLSASRPQDRQFILSSKKLLLSDSGFYLCAWSDIPGTGGYEQYFGPGTRLTVT.

This clonotype was recorded at least ten times. This chain connects TRBV6-2 or TRBV6-3 to TRBJ1-1, with D perhaps TRBD1 (6 bases). This CDR3 comprises 11 residues. Germline loops: CDR1 MNHEY, CDR2 SVGEGT. V lost 6 bases, J lost 7 bases, and 9 bases lay in between. DNA for the CDR3: TGTGCCAGCAGGATACAGGGTGAAGCTTTCTTT. This translates into CASRIQGEAFF.

This clonotype was counted at least ten times. V usage is TRBV5-1 and J usage is TRBJ1-1; D is perhaps TRBD1 (5 bases). Trimming stripped 4 bases from V and 4 bases from J, with 14 bases between. Germline V CDR1 and CDR2: SGHRS, YFSETQ. CDR3 size: 14 residues. The chain's CDR3 is CASSPISGGTEAFF. The CDR3 DNA reads TGCGCCAGCAGCCCGATATCCGGGGGCACTGAAGCTTTCTTT.

Ten or more counts support this clonotype. CDR3: CASSLGLAASSYNEQFF. In DNA, the CDR3 is TGCGCCAGCAGCCTCGGACTAGCGGCCTCCTCCTACAATGAGCAGTTCTTC. The genes are TRBV5-1 and TRBJ2-1; TRBD2 matches 10 bases. V was pared by 4 bases and J by 0 bases, with 7 bases of the junction left unmatched. The CDR3 consists of 17 residues. The germline gives CDR1 SGHRS, CDR2 YFSETQ. Complete variable domain (other parts from reference TRBV5-1 and TRBJ2-1): KAGVTQTPRYLIKTRGQQVTLSCSPISGHRSVSWYQQTPGQGLQFLFEYFSETQRNKGNFPGRFSGRQFSNSRSEMNVSTLELGDSALYLCASSLGLAASSYNEQFFGPGTRLTVL.

The chain joins TRBV24-1 to TRBJ2-7, with D hard to call. The CDR3 sequence is 12 residues long. Between the trimmed V and J ends, which lost 3 bases and 2 bases, there was a span of 4 bases. The germline V gene has CDR1 KGHDR and CDR2 SFDVKD. The CDR3 DNA reads as TGTGCCACCAGTGATGAGGCCTACGAGCAGTACTTC. It encodes CATSDEAYEQYF.

This clonotype was recorded at least ten times. The J gene is TRBJ2-3, the V gene TRBV27; no clear D gene. V was cut by 1 base and J by 4 bases, with 9 bases left in between. This CDR3 has 14 amino acids. Germline CDR1 MNHEY, CDR2 SMNVEV (reference sequence). This CDR3 reads CASSLYGSPDTQYF. CDR3 nucleotides: TGTGCCAGCAGTTTATATGGGTCCCCAGATACGCAGTATTTT.

This clonotype was seen more than once but under ten times. This chain links TRBV14 with TRBJ1-6, with D unclear. Germline V gives CDR1 SGHDN, CDR2 FVKESK. The CDR3 loop spans 12 amino acids. Trimming shortened V by 4 bases and J by 7 bases, and 5 bases separated the two germline ends. This CDR3 is CASSPLNSPLHF. The CDR3 DNA sequence: TGTGCCAGCAGCCCCCTGAATTCACCCCTCCACTTT.

This clonotype has a count of ten or more. The chain couples TRBV15 to TRBJ2-7, with TRBD2 identical over 12 bases. V lost 2 bases to trimming and J lost 1 base; unmatched junction nucleotides: 21. Germline CDR1 and CDR2: LNHNV and YYDKDF (reference sequence). The CDR3 spans 22 residues. CDR3 bases: TGTGCCACCAGCAGACACGGGACAGGGAAGGGGCTAGCGGGAGGGGTATCCTACGAGCAGTACTTC. Its translation is CATSRHGTGKGLAGGVSYEQYF.

This chain links TRBV28 with TRBJ1-3; TRBD1 matches 7 bases. The CDR3 is 14 residues long. Trimming took 6 bases from V and 2 from J; bases not matched to a gene: 4. From germline, CDR1 is MDHEN and CDR2 SYDVKM. CDR3 sequence reads: CASRPGQTGNTIYF. CDR3 bases: TGTGCCAGCAGGCCGGGACAGACTGGAAACACCATATATTTT.

This clonotype has just a few counts. This rearrangement joins TRBV2 to TRBJ2-6; D may be TRBD2 (5 bases). This CDR3 is 16 amino acids long. The V end lost 6 bases, the J end lost 0 bases, and 12 bases lay between the germline ends. Germline V lookup: CDR1 SNHLY, CDR2 FYNNEI. The CDR3 bases are TGTGCCAGCAGCTATCTAGCACTCTCTGGGGCCAACGTCCTGACTTTC. It is translated as CASSYLALSGANVLTF. Full variable domain (remainder filled in from reference TRBV2 and TRBJ2-6): EPEVTQTPSHQVTQMGQEVILRCVPISNHLYFYWYRQILGQKVEFLVSFYNNEISEKSEIFDDQFSVERPDGSNFTLKIRSTKLEDSAMYFCASSYLALSGANVLTFGAGSRLTVL.

This clonotype has at least ten counts. The chain recombines TRBV6-1 with TRBJ2-1; TRBD1 might be the D (6 bases). V gave up 0 bases and J gave up 4 bases, with 16 bases separating them. This CDR3 has 17 residues. Germline values: CDR1 MNHNS, CDR2 SASEGT. CDR3 loop: CASSEAPARTGYNEQFF. The DNA of the CDR3 is TGTGCCAGCAGTGAAGCTCCAGCCCGAACAGGGTACAATGAGCAGTTCTTC.

This clonotype showed up many times. The DNA for the CDR3 is TGTGCCTGGAGTGTACGCGGGACTATCAACAATGAGCAGTTCTTC. It encodes CAWSVRGTINNEQFF. The gene calls are TRBV30 and TRBJ2-1; 7 nucleotides align to TRBD2. Germline V gene data show CDR1 as GTSNPN and CDR2 as SVGIG (reference sequence). CDR3 length: 15 amino acids. Trimming at V came to 0 bases and at J to 5 bases, leaving 7 bases not matched to a gene.

This clonotype was counted between two and nine times. This sequence joins TRBV18 and TRBJ2-4; D is tentatively TRBD1 or TRBD2 (5 bases each). The germline V gene has CDR1 KGHSH and CDR2 LQKENI. The CDR3 sequence is 13 residues long. V dropped 3 bases and J dropped 9 bases, with 12 bases sitting between them. The CDR3 DNA is TGTGCCAGCTCACCTACCAGGGACGGCATTCAGTACTTC. It specifies CASSPTRDGIQYF.

In its sample, this clonotype was seen many times. V and J are TRBV3-1 and TRBJ2-2; TRBD1 matches 8 bases. Losses at the gene ends were 5 bases for V and 4 bases for J; bases not matched to a gene: 6. This CDR3 region has 15 residues. CDR1 and CDR2 (germline): LGHDT, YNNKEL (reference sequence). CDR3 nucleotides: TGTGCCAGCAGCTACGGGACAGGCCGCACCGGGGAGCTGTTTTTT. Its protein product is CASSYGTGRTGELFF.

This clonotype has at least ten counts. The chain is built from TRBV7-2 and TRBJ1-5; D is unresolved. CDR1 and CDR2 from the germline V gene are SGHTA and FQGNSA. With 5 bases removed from V and 2 bases from J, the gap between germline ends came to 7 bases. The CDR3 length is 13 residues. CDR3 in DNA: TGTGCCAGCAGCACCTCGGGCAATCAGCCCCAGCATTTT. Its translation is CASSTSGNQPQHF.

Ten or more counts support this clonotype. This chain uses TRBV2 with TRBJ2-1; 10 bases match TRBD2. The CDR3 spans 14 residues. Germline V lookup: CDR1 SNHLY, CDR2 FYNNEI. The V gene end was trimmed by 7 bases and the J gene end by 4 bases; junction bases not matched to a gene: 4. CDR3: CASKTSGVYNEQFF. The CDR3 DNA reads TGTGCCAGCAAAACTAGCGGGGTTTACAATGAGCAGTTCTTC. The full variable domain, rest sourced from reference TRBV2 and TRBJ2-1, is EPEVTQTPSHQVTQMGQEVILRCVPISNHLYFYWYRQILGQKVEFLVSFYNNEISEKSEIFDDQFSVERPDGSNFTLKIRSTKLEDSAMYFCASKTSGVYNEQFFGPGTRLTVL.

Only a few counts were recorded for this clonotype. This chain joins TRBV24-1 and TRBJ1-5, with no clear D. The CDR3 runs to 14 residues. CDR1 is KGHDR, CDR2 SFDVKD, per germline. Trimming left V 11 bases short and J 5 bases short, with 18 bases between. The CDR3 DNA sequence: TGTGCCAGCGCCGGACGGAACGGAGATCAGCCCCAGCATTTT. Translating gives CASAGRNGDQPQHF.

This clonotype was seen a handful of times. The chain uses TRBV7-2 and TRBJ2-7, with D perhaps matching TRBD1 (6 bases). CDR3 length equals 14 residues. The germline V gene has CDR1 SGHTA and CDR2 FQGNSA. Trimming shortened V by 1 base and J by 3 bases, and 10 bases separated the two germline ends. The CDR3 DNA sequence: TGTGCCAGCAGCTTAGGGGGGCCGAACTACGAGCAGTACTTC. Translating it yields CASSLGGPNYEQYF. Looking up the rest from reference TRBV7-2 and TRBJ2-7 gives the full variable domain: GAGVSQSPSNKVTEKGKDVELRCDPISGHTALYWYRQSLGQGLEFLIYFQGNSAPDKSGLPSDRFSAERTGGSVSTLTIQRTQQEDSAVYLCASSLGGPNYEQYFGPGTRLTVT.

This clonotype has at least ten counts. The rearrangement links TRBV28 to TRBJ2-7; D ambiguous. The germline gives CDR1 MDHEN, CDR2 SYDVKM. The ends were cut back, 5 bases at V and 4 bases at J, with 9 bases in the middle. The CDR3 has 12 amino acids. The CDR3 bases are TGTGCCAGCAGTCCCCTTGGGTACGAGCAGTACTTC. It codes for CASSPLGYEQYF.

The chain has TRBV5-1 and TRBJ2-1; D tentatively reads TRBD1 or TRBD2 (6 bases each). The CDR3 is 15 residues long. V was cut by 1 base and J by 9 bases, with 17 bases left in between. Per the germline V gene, CDR1 is SGHRS and CDR2 is YFSETQ. The CDR3 region is CASSLRDAGGGEQFF. CDR3 sequence (DNA): TGCGCCAGCAGCTTGAGAGACGCTGGAGGGGGTGAGCAGTTCTTC. Full variable domain (rest looked up from reference TRBV5-1 and TRBJ2-1): KAGVTQTPRYLIKTRGQQVTLSCSPISGHRSVSWYQQTPGQGLQFLFEYFSETQRNKGNFPGRFSGRQFSNSRSEMNVSTLELGDSALYLCASSLRDAGGGEQFFGPGTRLTVL.